These 16 T cell receptor beta chains were all obtained from the same sample, sequenced in a study of T-cell reconstitution after alpha-beta-depleted transplantation in children. Using unique molecular identifiers, the investigators prepared the TCRbeta library. MiXCR, applied by TCRdb to the PCR reads, yields one record per CDR3 protein. The table has 600,000 to 800,000 distinct CDR3 sequences, around 13% seen once. This specimen was PBMCs, taken before TCRalphabeta/CD19-depleted stem cell transplant. The origin of the receptors is a girl aged 2-9 years with congenital amegakaryocytic thrombocytopenia, due to receive a stem cell transplant.

This clonotype was counted a few times. This chain links TRBV7-2 with TRBJ1-1; 8 bases map to TRBD1. The ends lost 2 bases at V and 0 bases at J; junction bases unmatched: 11. Germline lookup yields CDR1 SGHTA and CDR2 FQGNSA. The CDR3 totals 18 residues. This CDR3 is CASSLTLGQGGMNTEAFF. The CDR3 coding sequence is TGTGCCAGCAGCTTAACCCTAGGACAGGGCGGGATGAACACTGAAGCTTTCTTT.

CDR3 loop: CASSQDWEYNEQFF. The CDR3 region has the DNA TGTGCCAGCAGCCAAGACTGGGAGTACAATGAGCAGTTCTTC. The chain employs TRBV3-1 and TRBJ2-1; tentatively, D is TRBD2 (5 bases). The CDR3 has 14 amino acids. With 0 bases removed from V and 4 bases from J, the gap between germline ends came to 7 bases. From germline, CDR1 is LGHDT and CDR2 YNNKEL (reference sequence).

This clonotype has just a few counts. The chain is built from TRBV11-2 and TRBJ2-4, with TRBD1 matching 10 bases. The CDR3 runs 18 residues. Germline loops: CDR1 SGHAT, CDR2 FQNNGV. Trimming took 5 bases from V and 8 from J; bases not matched to a gene: 18. The CDR3 spells CASSVLVSGDRGLYIQYF. In nucleotides, the CDR3 is TGTGCCAGCAGCGTATTAGTGAGTGGGGACAGGGGATTATACATTCAGTACTTC.

This chain links TRBV12-3 or TRBV12-4 with TRBJ2-7; perhaps TRBD1 as D (6 bases). The CDR3 covers 15 residues. V lost 7 bases to trimming and J lost 5 bases, with 21 bases between them. The DNA for the CDR3 is TGTGCCAGCACCCCTAGGGGGAATCCTACCCACGAGCAGTACTTC. Translated: CASTPRGNPTHEQYF.

Details on this clonotype: A much more abundant neighbour one base away suggests this may be a read error. Because it lacks the conserved phenylalanine or tryptophan at the end, this CDR3 is likely a read error. V usage is TRBV5-1 and J usage is TRBJ2-1; 12 nucleotides match TRBD2. The CDR3 consists of 17 residues. Germline CDR1 is SGHRS and CDR2 is YFSETQ. The V gene end was trimmed by 7 bases and the J gene end by 7 bases; junction bases not matched to a gene: 15. The CDR3 sequence is CASSSTSGSDKSNEQFL. The CDR3 region has the DNA TGCGCCAGCTCCTCGACTAGCGGGAGTGATAAGTCGAATGAGCAGTTCTTA.

This clonotype was recorded at least ten times. The rearrangement uses TRBV20-1 and TRBJ2-7, with 14 bases identical to TRBD2. In germline, CDR1 is DFQATT, CDR2 SNEGSKA (reference sequence). The CDR3 contains 16 residues. The ends lost 3 bases at V and 6 bases at J; junction bases unmatched: 10. CDR3 in DNA: TGCAGTGCTAGCGTACCCGGACTAGCGGGAGGAGGCGAGCAGTACTTC. Residues: CSASVPGLAGGGEQYF.

The sample holds many counts of this clonotype. V and J are TRBV29-1 and TRBJ2-2, with D uncertain. This CDR3 is built from 14 residues. Between the trimmed V and J ends, which lost 6 bases and 0 bases, there was a span of 11 bases. CDR1 is SQVTM, CDR2 ANQGSEA, per germline. This CDR3 reads CSVYTDPNTGELFF. The DNA for the CDR3 is TGCAGCGTCTACACGGACCCGAACACCGGGGAGCTGTTTTTT.

This clonotype was recorded a few times. The V and J genes are TRBV6-1 and TRBJ2-2; D perhaps matches TRBD2 (6 bases). The CDR3 extends over 13 amino acids. Per germline, CDR1 MNHNS and CDR2 SASEGT. The V end was cut by 6 bases, the J end by 6 bases, with 11 bases between. The CDR3 sequence is CASSPGRPGELFF. CDR3 sequence (DNA): TGTGCCAGCAGCCCAGGGAGGCCCGGGGAGCTGTTTTTT.

This clonotype showed up just a few times. This chain links TRBV20-1 with TRBJ2-7; 10 nucleotides line up with TRBD2. This CDR3 is 15 amino acids long. In germline, CDR1 is DFQATT, CDR2 SNEGSKA (reference sequence). V trimming: 0 bases; J trimming: 2 bases; junction bases outside the gene matches: 4. CDR3 sequence reads: CSARDRLAGAYEQYF. The CDR3 DNA sequence: TGCAGTGCTAGAGATCGGCTAGCGGGGGCCTACGAGCAGTACTTC.

V usage is TRBV5-1 and J usage is TRBJ2-1, with D perhaps matching TRBD2 (6 bases). CDR3 length: 15 residues. V was shortened by 2 bases and J by 8 bases, with 17 bases between the two germline ends. Germline lookup yields CDR1 SGHRS and CDR2 YFSETQ. The CDR3 region is CASSFGLAPRDEQFF. CDR3 DNA: TGCGCCAGCAGCTTTGGGCTAGCGCCCAGGGATGAGCAGTTCTTC.

This clonotype came up many times. V gene TRBV5-1 combines with J gene TRBJ1-1, with TRBD1 matching 10 bases. The CDR3 spans 16 residues. J gave up 0 bases and V 5 bases, and 7 bases lay outside the gene matches. Germline CDR1 SGHRS, CDR2 YFSETQ. CDR3 amino acids: CASRGQGKGLNTEAFF. CDR3 DNA sequence: TGCGCCAGCAGGGGACAGGGGAAGGGCCTGAACACTGAAGCTTTCTTT. The variable domain in full, with the rest retrieved from reference TRBV5-1 and TRBJ1-1, is KAGVTQTPRYLIKTRGQQVTLSCSPISGHRSVSWYQQTPGQGLQFLFEYFSETQRNKGNFPGRFSGRQFSNSRSEMNVSTLELGDSALYLCASRGQGKGLNTEAFFGQGTRLTVV.

The chain recombines TRBV3-1 with TRBJ2-1; the match to TRBD2 covers 11 bases. The germline V gene encodes CDR1 LGHDT and CDR2 YNNKEL (reference sequence). CDR3 length equals 15 residues. V lost 1 base and J lost 7; bases outside the gene matches: 3. The CDR3 DNA sequence: TGTGCCAGCAGCCAAGTACTAGCGGGAGTTAATGAGCAGTTCTTC. Protein: CASSQVLAGVNEQFF.

This clonotype was observed a handful of times. The chain has TRBV15 and TRBJ2-1, with 7 positions matching TRBD1. The CDR3 is made up of 15 amino acids. J was trimmed by 4 bases and V by 0 bases; bases with no gene match: 3. The germline gives CDR1 LNHNV, CDR2 YYDKDF (reference sequence). The CDR3 sequence is CATSREDRQYNEQFF. CDR3 bases: TGTGCCACCAGCAGAGAGGACAGGCAATACAATGAGCAGTTCTTC.

This clonotype was seen a handful of times. The CDR3 region is CASRSRMGDYQDSTDTQYF. The CDR3 DNA reads as TGCGCCAGCAGATCCCGGATGGGGGACTACCAAGACTCCACAGATACGCAGTATTTT. This chain uses TRBV5-1 with TRBJ2-3, with 7 bases that match TRBD2. J lost 2 bases, V lost 5 bases, and 20 bases had no gene match. The CDR3 is 19 residues long. Germline loops: CDR1 SGHRS, CDR2 YFSETQ.

The chain is built from TRBV5-1 and TRBJ2-5; weak D call: TRBD2 (5 bases). Germline CDR1 reads SGHRS; CDR2 reads YFSETQ. The CDR3 runs to 15 residues. V dropped 4 bases and J dropped 0 bases, with 13 bases sitting between them. CDR3 amino acids: CASSSGGRYQETQYF. CDR3 DNA sequence: TGCGCCAGCAGCAGCGGCGGACGTTACCAAGAGACCCAGTACTTC.

This chain connects TRBV6-1 to TRBJ1-1, with 9 bases that match TRBD1. The CDR3 loop spans 18 amino acids. The V segment lost 4 bases and the J segment 1 base; nucleotides outside the gene matches: 13. Germline V gene lookup returns CDR1 MNHNS and CDR2 SASEGT. The CDR3 reads CASSGPHVNRGPNTEAFF. The CDR3 nucleotides read TGTGCCAGCAGTGGACCCCACGTTAACAGGGGGCCGAACACTGAAGCTTTCTTT.